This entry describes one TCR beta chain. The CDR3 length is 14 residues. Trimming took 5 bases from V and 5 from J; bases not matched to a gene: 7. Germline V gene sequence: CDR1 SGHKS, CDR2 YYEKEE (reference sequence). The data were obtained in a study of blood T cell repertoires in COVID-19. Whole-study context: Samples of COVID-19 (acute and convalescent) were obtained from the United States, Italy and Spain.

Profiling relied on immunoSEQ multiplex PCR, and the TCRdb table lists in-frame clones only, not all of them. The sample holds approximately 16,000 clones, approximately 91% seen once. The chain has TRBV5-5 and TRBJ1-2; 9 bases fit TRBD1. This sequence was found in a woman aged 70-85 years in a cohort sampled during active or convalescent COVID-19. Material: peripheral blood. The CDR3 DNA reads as TGTGCCAGCAGACATCCCGGGACAGGGTATGGCTACACCTTC. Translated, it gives CASRHPGTGYGYTF. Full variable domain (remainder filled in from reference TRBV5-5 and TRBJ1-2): DAGVTQSPTHLIKTRGQQVTLRCSPISGHKSVSWYQQVLGQGPQFIFQYYEKEERGRGNFPDRFSARQFPNYSSELNVNALLLGDSALYLCASRHPGTGYGYTFGSGTRLTVV.